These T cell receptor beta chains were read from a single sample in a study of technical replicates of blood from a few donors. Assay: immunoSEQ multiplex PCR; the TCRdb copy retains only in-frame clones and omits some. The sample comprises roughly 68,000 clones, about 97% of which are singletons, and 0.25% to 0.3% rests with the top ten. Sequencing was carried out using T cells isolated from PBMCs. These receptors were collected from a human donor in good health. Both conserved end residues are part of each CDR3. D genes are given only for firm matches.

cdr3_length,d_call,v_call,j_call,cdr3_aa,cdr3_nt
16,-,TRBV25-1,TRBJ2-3,CASSEFEGSRTDTQYF,TGTGCCAGCAGTGAATTCGAAGGGAGCCGCACAGATACGCAGTATTTT
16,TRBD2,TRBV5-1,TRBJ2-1,CASSLLLAGPYNEQFF,TGCGCCAGCAGCTTGTTGCTAGCGGGACCCTACAATGAGCAGTTCTTC
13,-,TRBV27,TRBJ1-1,CASSSLTRDKAFF,TGTGCCAGCAGTTCACTCACCCGGGACAAGGCTTTCTTT
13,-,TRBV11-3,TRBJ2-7,CASSLLESYEQYF,TGTGCCAGCAGCTTACTAGAATCCTACGAGCAGTACTTC
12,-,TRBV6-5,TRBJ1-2,CASSRTEGGYTF,TGTGCCAGCAGTAGAACAGAGGGTGGCTACACCTTC
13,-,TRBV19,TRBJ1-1,CASMAGMGTEAFF,TGTGCCAGTATGGCAGGGATGGGAACTGAAGCTTTCTTT
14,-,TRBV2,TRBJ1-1,CASSELNSFTEAFF,TGTGCCAGCAGTGAATTAAATTCTTTCACTGAAGCTTTCTTT
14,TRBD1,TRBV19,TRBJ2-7,CASSAGQGYYEQYF,TGTGCCAGTAGTGCGGGACAGGGATACTACGAGCAGTACTTC
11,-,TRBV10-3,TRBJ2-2,CATRGTGELFF,TGTGCCACCCGCGGGACCGGGGAGCTGTTTTTT
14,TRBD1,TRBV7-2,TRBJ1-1,CASSLRGMNTEAFF,TGTGCCAGCAGCCTCAGGGGGATGAACACTGAAGCTTTCTTT
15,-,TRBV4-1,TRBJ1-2,CASSQGYVSGEGYTF,TGCGCCAGCAGCCAAGGCTACGTATCCGGGGAGGGCTACACCTTC
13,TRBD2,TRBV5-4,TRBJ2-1,CASSLSGINEQFF,TGTGCCAGCAGCCTTAGCGGGATAAATGAGCAGTTCTTC
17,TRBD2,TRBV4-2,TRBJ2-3,CASSQRFGTSGTDTQYF,TGTGCCAGCAGCCAACGGTTCGGGACTAGCGGCACAGATACGCAGTATTTT
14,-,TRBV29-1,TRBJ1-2,CSVDGKGPEYGYTF,TGCAGCGTTGATGGTAAGGGGCCAGAGTACGGCTACACCTTC
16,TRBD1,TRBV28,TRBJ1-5,CASRPSSGTGRQPQHF,TGTGCCAGCAGACCGAGCAGCGGGACAGGGAGGCAGCCCCAGCATTTT
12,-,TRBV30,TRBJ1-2,CAWSFTDYGYTF,TGTGCCTGGTCATTTACAGACTATGGCTACACCTTC
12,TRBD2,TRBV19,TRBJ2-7,CASRGGGLEQYF,TGTGCCTCGCGGGGGGGAGGACTGGAGCAGTACTTC
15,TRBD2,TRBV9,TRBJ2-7,CASTRTSGTIYEQYF,TGTGCCAGCACCCGGACTAGCGGGACCATTTACGAGCAGTACTTC
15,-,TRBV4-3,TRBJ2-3,CASSQGAAVTDTQYF,TGCGCCAGCAGCCAAGGAGCAGCGGTCACAGATACGCAGTATTTT
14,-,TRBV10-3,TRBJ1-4,CAISAAGPNEKLFF,TGTGCCATCAGTGCAGCAGGCCCGAATGAAAAACTGTTTTTT
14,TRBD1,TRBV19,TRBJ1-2,CASSQTGGREGYTF,TGTGCCAGTAGCCAAACAGGGGGCCGTGAAGGCTACACCTTC
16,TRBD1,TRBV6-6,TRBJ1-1,CASSYSKDRVATEAFF,TGTGCCAGCAGTTACTCGAAGGACAGGGTGGCCACTGAAGCTTTCTTT
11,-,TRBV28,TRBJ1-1,CASSFREYAFF,TGTGCCAGCAGTTTTCGGGAATACGCTTTCTTT